This record looks at one T cell receptor beta chain sequence and its context. V lost 5 bases to trimming and J lost 10 bases, with 9 bases between them. Germline V gives CDR1 SNHLY, CDR2 FYNNEI. CDR3 length: 10 amino acids. This specimen comes from a study of regulatory T cells in long-lasting Graves disease. To make TCR beta libraries, researchers used iRepertoire HTBI primers and Arm-PCR of CDR3 regions. TCRdb processed the multiplex PCR reads anew with MiXCR; each CDR3 protein has one entry. The table includes 500,000 to 700,000 distinct CDR3 sequences, around 30% detected once. Time point of the sample: persistent/refractory GD, antithyroid drugs over 5 years with positive TRAb. The TCR library was made from RNA extracted from PBMCs.

The chain couples TRBV2 to TRBJ2-7, with D possibly being TRBD1 (6 bases). Sequences were derived from peripheral blood mononuclear cells (PBMCs), sampled when the disease was refractory, from a patient treated with antithyroid drugs. This TCR derives from a female donor with Graves disease. As DNA, the CDR3 is TGTGCCAGCAGTTCGACAGGACAGTACTTC. Residues: CASSSTGQYF.